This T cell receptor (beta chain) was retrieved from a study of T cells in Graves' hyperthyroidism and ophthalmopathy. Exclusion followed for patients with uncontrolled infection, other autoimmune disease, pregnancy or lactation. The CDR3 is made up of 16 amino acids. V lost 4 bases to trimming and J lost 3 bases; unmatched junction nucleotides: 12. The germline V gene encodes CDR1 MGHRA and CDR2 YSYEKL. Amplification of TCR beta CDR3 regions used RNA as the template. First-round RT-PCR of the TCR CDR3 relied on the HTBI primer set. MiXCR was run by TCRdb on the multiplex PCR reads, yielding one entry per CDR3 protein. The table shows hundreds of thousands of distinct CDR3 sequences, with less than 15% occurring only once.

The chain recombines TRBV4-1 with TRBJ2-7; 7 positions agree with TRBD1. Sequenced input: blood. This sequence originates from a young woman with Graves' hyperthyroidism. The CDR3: CASSLNERDRFYEQYF. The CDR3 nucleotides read TGCGCCAGCAGCCTAAACGAAAGGGACAGATTCTACGAGCAGTACTTC.